This T cell receptor beta chain appears in the sequencing data of a study of blood T cell repertoires in COVID-19. Study summary: The origin of the acute and convalescent COVID-19 samples was the United States, Italy and Spain.

Profiling relied on immunoSEQ multiplex PCR, and the TCRdb table lists in-frame clones only, not all of them. Of roughly 43,000 clones listed, 87% are singletons. This CDR3 contains 13 residues. Deletions cut 1 base from V and 5 bases from J, with 8 bases between. Germline CDR1 MDHEN, CDR2 SYDVKM. The source of this sequence is a man between 60 and 75 years old with active COVID-19. The J gene is TRBJ1-1, the V gene TRBV28, with D possibly TRBD1 on 6 matching bases. The source material was peripheral blood. CDR3 sequence: CASSLFTGTEAFF. Here the CDR3 DNA reads TGTGCCAGCAGTTTATTTACAGGGACTGAAGCTTTCTTT. The full variable domain, completed using reference TRBV28 and TRBJ1-1, is DVKVTQSSRYLVKRTGEKVFLECVQDMDHENMFWYRQDPGLGLRLIYFSYDVKMKEKGDIPEGYSVSREKKERFSLILESASTNQTSMYLCASSLFTGTEAFFGQGTRLTVV.